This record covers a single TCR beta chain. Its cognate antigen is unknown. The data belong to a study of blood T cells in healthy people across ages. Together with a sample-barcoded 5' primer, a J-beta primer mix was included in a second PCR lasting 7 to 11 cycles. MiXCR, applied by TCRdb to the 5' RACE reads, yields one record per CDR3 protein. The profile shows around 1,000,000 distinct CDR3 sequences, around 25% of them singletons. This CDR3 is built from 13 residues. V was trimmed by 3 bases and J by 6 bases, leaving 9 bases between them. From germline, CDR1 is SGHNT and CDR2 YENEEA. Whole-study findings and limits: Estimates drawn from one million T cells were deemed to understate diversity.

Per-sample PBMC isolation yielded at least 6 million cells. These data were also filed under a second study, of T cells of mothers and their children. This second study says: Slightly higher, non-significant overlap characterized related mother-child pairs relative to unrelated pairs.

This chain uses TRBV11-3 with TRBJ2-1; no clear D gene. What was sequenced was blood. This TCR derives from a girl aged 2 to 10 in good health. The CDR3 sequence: CASSFLSANEQFF. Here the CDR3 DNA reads TGTGCCAGCAGCTTTTTATCGGCCAATGAGCAGTTCTTC.